This TCR beta chain was sequenced in a study of control samples from healthy donors and cancer patients. This clone came up a few times. Assay: immunoSEQ multiplex PCR; the TCRdb copy retains only in-frame clones and omits some. Found here are 100,000 to 150,000 clones, about 93% of them singletons; the top ten hold 2% to 2.5%. The origin of this receptor is a man aged 18 to 30 in good health. Sequencing was performed on blood.

CDR3 DNA sequence: TGTGCCAGCAGGATAAGAGTCAACACCGGGGAGCTGTTTTTT. Amino acids: CASRIRVNTGELFF. The chain employs TRBV9 and TRBJ2-2; D uncertain. Trimming left V 5 bases short and J 2 bases short, with 10 bases between. Per the germline V gene, CDR1 is SGDLS and CDR2 is YYNGEE. The CDR3 covers 14 residues.